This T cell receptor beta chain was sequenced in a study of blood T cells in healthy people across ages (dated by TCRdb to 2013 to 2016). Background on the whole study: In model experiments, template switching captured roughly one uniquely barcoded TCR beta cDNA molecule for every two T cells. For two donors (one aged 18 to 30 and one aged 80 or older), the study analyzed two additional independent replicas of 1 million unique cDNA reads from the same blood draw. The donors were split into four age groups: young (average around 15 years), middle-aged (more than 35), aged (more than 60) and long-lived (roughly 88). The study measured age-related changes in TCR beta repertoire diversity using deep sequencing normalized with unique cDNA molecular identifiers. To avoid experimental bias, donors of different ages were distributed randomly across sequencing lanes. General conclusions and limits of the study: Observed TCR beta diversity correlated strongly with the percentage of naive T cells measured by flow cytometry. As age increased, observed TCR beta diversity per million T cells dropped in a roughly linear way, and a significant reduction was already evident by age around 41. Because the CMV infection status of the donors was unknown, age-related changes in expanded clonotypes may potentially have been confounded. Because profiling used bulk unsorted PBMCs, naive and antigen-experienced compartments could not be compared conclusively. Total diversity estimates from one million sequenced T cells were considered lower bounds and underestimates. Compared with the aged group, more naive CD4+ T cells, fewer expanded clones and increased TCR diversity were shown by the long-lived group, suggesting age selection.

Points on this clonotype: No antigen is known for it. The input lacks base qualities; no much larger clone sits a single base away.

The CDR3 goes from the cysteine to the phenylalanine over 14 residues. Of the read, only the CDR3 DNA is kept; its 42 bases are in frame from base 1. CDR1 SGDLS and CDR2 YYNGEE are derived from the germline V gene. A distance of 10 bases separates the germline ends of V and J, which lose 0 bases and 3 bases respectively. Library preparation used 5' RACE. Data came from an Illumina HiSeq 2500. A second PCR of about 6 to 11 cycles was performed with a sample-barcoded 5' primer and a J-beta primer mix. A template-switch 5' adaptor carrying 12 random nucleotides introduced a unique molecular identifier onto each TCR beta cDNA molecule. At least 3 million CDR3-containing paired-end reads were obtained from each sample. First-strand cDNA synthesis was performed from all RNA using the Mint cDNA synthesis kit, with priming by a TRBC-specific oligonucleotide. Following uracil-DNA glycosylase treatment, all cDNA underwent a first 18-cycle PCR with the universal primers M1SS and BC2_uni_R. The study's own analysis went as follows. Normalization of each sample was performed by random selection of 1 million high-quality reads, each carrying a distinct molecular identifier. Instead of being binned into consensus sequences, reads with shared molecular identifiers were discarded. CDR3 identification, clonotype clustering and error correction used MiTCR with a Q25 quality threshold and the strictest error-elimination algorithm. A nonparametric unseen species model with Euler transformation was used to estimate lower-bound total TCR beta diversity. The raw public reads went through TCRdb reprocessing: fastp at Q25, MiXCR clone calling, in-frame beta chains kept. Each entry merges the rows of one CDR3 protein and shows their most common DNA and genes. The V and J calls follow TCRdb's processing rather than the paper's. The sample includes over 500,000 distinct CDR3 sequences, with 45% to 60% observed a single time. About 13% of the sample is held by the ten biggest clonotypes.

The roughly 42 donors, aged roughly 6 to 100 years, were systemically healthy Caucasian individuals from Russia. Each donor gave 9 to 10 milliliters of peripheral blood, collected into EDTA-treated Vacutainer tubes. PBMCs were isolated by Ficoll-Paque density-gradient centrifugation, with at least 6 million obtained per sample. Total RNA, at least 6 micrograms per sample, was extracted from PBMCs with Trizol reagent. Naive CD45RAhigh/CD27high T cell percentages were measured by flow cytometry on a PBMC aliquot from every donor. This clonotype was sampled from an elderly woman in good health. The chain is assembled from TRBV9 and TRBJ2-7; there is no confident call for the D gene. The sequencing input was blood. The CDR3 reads CASSVDLGIYEQYF. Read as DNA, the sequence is TGTGCCAGCAGCGTAGATTTGGGGATCTACGAGCAGTACTTC.